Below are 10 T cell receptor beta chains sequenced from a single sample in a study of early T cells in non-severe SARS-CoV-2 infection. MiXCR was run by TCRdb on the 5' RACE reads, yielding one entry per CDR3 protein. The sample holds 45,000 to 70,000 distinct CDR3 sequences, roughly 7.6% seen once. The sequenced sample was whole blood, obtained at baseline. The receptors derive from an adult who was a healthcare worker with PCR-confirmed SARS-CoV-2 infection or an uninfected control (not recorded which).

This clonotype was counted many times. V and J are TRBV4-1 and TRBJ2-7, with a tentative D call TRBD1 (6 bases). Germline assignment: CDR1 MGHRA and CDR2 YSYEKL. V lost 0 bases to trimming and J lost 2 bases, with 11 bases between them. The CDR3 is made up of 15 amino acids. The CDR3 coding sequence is TGCGCCAGCAGCCAAGAGGGTACAGGGCCCTACGAGCAGTACTTC. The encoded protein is CASSQEGTGPYEQYF.

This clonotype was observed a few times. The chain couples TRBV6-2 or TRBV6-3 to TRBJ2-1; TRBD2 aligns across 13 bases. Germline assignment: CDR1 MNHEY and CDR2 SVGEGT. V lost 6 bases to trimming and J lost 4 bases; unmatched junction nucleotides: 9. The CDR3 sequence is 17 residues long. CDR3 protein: CASRPTSGRGRYNEQFF. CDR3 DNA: TGTGCCAGCAGACCCACTAGCGGGAGGGGACGGTACAATGAGCAGTTCTTC.

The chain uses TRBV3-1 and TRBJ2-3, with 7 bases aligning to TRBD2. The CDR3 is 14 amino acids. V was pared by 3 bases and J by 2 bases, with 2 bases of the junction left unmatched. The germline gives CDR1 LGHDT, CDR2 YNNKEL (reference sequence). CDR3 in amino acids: CASSQREFTDTQYF. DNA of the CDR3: TGTGCCAGCAGCCAGCGGGAGTTCACAGATACGCAGTATTTT.

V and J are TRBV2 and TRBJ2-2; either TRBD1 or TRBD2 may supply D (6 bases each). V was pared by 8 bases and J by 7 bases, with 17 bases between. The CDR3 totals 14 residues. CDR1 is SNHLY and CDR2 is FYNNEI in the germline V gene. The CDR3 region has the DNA TGTGCCAGCCGAAAAGGGGGGCGCGTCGGGGAGCTGTTTTTT. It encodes CASRKGGRVGELFF.

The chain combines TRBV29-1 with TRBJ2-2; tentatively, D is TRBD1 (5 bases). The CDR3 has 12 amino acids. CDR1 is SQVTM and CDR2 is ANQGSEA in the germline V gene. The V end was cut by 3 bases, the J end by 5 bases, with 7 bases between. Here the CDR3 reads CSVDRATGELFF. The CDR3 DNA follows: TGCAGCGTTGACAGGGCTACCGGGGAGCTGTTTTTT.

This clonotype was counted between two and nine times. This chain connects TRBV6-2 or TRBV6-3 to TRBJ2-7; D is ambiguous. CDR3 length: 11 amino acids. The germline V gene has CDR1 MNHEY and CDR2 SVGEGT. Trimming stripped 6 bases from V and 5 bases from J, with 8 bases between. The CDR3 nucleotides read TGTGCCAGCAGAGCCCAGAACGAGCAGTACTTC. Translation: CASRAQNEQYF.

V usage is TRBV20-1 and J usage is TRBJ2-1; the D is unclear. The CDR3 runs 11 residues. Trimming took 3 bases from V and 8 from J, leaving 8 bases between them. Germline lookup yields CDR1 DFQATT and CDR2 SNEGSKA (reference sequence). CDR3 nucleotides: TGCAGTGCTAGTTTCCGCGATGAGCAGTTCTTC. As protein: CSASFRDEQFF.

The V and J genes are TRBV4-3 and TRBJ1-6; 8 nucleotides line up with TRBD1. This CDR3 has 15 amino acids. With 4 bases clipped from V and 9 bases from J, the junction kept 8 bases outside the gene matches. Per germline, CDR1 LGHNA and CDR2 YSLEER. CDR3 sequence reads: CASSREQGVASPLHF. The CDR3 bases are TGCGCCAGCAGCCGAGAACAGGGGGTAGCTTCACCCCTCCACTTT.

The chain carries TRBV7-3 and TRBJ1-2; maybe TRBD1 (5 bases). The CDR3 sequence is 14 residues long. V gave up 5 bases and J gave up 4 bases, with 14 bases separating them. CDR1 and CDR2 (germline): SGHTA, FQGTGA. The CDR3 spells CASSPGPGPYGYTF. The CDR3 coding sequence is TGTGCCAGCAGCCCTGGCCCAGGGCCCTATGGCTACACCTTC.

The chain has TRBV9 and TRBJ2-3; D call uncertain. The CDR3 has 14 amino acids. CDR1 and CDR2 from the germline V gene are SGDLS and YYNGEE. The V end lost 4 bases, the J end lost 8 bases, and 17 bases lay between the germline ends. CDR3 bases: TGTGCCAGCAGCCCCCACGAGGCTTGGGTTACGCAGTATTTT. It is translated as CASSPHEAWVTQYF.